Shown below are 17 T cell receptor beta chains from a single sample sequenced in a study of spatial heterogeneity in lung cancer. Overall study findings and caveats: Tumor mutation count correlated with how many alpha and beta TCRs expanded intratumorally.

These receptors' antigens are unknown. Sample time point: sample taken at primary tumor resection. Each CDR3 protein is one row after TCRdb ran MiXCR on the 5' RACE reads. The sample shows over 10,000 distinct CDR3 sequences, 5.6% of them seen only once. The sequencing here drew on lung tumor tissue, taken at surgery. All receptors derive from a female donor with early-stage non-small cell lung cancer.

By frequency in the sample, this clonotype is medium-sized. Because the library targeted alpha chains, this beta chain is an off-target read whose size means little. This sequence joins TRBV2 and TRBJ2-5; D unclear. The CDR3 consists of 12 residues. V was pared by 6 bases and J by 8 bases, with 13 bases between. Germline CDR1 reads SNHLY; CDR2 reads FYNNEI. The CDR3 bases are TGTGCCAGCAGAGCCGGTGGCCCTACCCAGTACTTC. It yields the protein CASRAGGPTQYF.

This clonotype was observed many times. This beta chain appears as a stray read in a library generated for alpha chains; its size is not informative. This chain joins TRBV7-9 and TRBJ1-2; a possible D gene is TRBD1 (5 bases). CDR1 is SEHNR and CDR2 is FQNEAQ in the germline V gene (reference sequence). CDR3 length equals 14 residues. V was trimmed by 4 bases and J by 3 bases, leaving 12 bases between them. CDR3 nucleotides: TGTGCCAGCAGCTACGGGGCTGGAGACTATGGCTACACCTTC. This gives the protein CASSYGAGDYGYTF. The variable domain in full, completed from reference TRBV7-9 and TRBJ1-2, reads DTGVSQNPRHKITKRGQNVTFRCDPISEHNRLYWYRQTLGQGPEFLTYFQNEAQLEKSRLLSDRFSAERPKGSFSTLEIQRTEQGDSAMYLCASSYGAGDYGYTFGSGTRLTVV.

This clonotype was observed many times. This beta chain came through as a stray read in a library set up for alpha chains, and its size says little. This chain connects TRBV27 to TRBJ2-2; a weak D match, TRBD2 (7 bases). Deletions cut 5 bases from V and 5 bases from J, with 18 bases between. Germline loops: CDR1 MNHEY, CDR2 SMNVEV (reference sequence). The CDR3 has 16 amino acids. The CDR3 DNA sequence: TGTGCCAGCAGTCCGCTGAGGGGGAGGGATACCGGGGAGCTGTTTTTT. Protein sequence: CASSPLRGRDTGELFF.

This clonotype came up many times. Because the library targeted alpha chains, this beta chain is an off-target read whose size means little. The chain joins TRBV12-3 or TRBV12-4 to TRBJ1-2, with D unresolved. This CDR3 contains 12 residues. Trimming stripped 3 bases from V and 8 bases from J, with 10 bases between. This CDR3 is CASSLLGVGYTF. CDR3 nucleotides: TGTGCCAGCAGTTTGCTTGGAGTCGGCTACACCTTC.

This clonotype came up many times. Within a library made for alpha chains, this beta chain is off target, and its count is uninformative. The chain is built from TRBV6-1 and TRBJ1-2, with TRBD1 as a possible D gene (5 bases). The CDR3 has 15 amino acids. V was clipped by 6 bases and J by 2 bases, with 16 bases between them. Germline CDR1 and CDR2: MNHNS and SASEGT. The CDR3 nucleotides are TGTGCCAGCAGGGTTATTGGGGGGATGAACTATGGCTACACCTTC. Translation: CASRVIGGMNYGYTF.

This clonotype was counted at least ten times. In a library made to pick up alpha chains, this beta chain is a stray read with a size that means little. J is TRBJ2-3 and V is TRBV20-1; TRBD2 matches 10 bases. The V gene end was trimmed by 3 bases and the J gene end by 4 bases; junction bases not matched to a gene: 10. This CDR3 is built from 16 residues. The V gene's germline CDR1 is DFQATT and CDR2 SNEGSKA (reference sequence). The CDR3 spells CSASPSSGGMPDTQYF. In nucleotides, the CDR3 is TGCAGTGCTAGTCCATCTAGCGGGGGTATGCCAGATACGCAGTATTTT.

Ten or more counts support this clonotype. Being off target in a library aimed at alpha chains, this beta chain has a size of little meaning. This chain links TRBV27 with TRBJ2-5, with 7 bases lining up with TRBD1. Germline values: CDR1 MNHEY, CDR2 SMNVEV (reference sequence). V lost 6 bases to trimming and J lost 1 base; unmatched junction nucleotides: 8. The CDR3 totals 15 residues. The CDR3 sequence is CASRLAGTAQETQYF. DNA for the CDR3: TGTGCCAGCAGACTCGCCGGGACAGCCCAAGAGACCCAGTACTTC.

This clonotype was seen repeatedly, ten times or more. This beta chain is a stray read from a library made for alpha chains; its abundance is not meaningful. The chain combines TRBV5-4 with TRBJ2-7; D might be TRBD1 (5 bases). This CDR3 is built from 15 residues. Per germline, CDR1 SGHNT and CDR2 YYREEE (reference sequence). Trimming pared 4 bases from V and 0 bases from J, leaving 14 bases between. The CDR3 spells CASSRDSYNSYEQYF. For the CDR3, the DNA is TGTGCCAGCAGCCGCGACAGCTATAACTCCTACGAGCAGTACTTC.

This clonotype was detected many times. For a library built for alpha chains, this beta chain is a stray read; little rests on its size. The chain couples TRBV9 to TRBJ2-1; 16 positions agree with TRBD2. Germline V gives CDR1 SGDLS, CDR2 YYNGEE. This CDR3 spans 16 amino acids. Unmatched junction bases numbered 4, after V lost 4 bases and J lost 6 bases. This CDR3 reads CASSTGTSGRANEQFF. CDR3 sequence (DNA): TGTGCCAGCAGCACCGGGACTAGCGGGAGGGCCAATGAGCAGTTCTTC.

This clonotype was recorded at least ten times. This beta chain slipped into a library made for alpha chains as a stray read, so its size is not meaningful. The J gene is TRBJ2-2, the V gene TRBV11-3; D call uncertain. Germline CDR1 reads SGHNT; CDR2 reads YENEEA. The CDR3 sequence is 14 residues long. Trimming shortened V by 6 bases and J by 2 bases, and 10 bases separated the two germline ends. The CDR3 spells CASSLGPNTGELFF. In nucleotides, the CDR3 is TGTGCCAGCAGTCTCGGGCCAAACACCGGGGAGCTGTTTTTT.

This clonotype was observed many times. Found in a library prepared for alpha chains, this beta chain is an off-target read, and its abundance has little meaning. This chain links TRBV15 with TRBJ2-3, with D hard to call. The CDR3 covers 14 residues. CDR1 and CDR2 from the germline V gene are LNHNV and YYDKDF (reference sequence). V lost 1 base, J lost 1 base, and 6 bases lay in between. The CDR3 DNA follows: TGTGCCACCAGCAGAGCTGACCGCACAGATACGCAGTATTTT. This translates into CATSRADRTDTQYF.

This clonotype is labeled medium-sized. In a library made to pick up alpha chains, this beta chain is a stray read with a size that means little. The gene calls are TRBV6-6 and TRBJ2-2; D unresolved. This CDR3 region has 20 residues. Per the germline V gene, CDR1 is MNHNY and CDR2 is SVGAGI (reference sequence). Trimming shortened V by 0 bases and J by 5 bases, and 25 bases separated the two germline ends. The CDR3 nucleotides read TGTGCCAGCAGTTACTCGAATATGGGCCTGATTGGCAGGAGAACCGGGGAGCTGTTTTTT. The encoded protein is CASSYSNMGLIGRRTGELFF.

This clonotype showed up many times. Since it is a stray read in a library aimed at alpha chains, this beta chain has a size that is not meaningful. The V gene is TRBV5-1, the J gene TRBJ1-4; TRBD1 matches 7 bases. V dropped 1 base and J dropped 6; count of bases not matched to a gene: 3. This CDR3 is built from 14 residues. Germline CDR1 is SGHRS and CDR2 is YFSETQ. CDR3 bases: TGCGCCAGCAGCTTGTGGCAGGGGGATGAAAAACTGTTTTTT. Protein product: CASSLWQGDEKLFF.

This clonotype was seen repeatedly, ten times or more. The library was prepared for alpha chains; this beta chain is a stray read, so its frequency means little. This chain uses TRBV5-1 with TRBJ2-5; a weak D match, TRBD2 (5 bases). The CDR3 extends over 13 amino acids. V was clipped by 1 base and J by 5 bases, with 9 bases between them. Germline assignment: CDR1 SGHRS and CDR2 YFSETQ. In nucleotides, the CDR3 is TGCGCCAGCAGCTTGATCGGCGGGGAGACCCAGTACTTC. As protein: CASSLIGGETQYF. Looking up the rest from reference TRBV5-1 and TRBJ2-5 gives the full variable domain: KAGVTQTPRYLIKTRGQQVTLSCSPISGHRSVSWYQQTPGQGLQFLFEYFSETQRNKGNFPGRFSGRQFSNSRSEMNVSTLELGDSALYLCASSLIGGETQYFGPGTRLLVL.

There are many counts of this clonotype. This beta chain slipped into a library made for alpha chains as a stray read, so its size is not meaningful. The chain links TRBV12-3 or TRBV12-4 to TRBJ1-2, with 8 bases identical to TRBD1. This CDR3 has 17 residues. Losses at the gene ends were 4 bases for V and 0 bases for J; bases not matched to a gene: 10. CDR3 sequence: CASSSIRGTGANYGYTF. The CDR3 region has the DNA TGTGCCAGCAGTTCAATAAGGGGGACAGGAGCTAACTATGGCTACACCTTC.

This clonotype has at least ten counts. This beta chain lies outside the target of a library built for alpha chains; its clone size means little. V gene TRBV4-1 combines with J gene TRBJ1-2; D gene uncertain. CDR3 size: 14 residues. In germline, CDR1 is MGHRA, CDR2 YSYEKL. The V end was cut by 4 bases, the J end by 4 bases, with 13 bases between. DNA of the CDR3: TGCGCCAGCAGCCCCGAGGTAGGGCTCTATGGCTACACCTTC. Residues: CASSPEVGLYGYTF.

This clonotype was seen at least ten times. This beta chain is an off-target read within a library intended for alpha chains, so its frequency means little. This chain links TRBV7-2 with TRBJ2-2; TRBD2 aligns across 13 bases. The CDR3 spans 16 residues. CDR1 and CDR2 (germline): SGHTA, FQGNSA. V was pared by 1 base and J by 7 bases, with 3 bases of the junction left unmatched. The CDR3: CASSLVRLAGGGELFF. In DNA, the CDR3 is TGTGCCAGCAGCTTAGTCCGACTAGCGGGGGGCGGGGAGCTGTTTTTT.